Listed below are T cell receptor beta chains from one sample, sequenced in a study of blood T cell repertoires in COVID-19. Clones were read by immunoSEQ multiplex PCR, and TCRdb kept only the in-frame ones, dropping some. The sample yields more than 50,000 clones, roughly 77% seen once. Source material: peripheral blood. The receptors here all came from a human donor in a cohort sampled during active COVID-19. Each CDR3 is given with its conserved first and last residue. Fields, in order: V gene, clone size, D gene, J gene, CDR3 protein, CDR3 DNA. D genes are given only for firm matches. The listing skips clone size in some rows; elsewhere it reads once, few, many or a size class.

TRBV20-1	NA	NA	TRBJ2-5	CSASLDSERTQYF	TGCAGTGCTAGTTTGGACAGCGAAAGGACCCAGTACTTC
TRBV19	NA	NA	TRBJ1-2	CASSMGAGSHGYTF	TGTGCCAGTAGTATGGGTGCCGGGAGCCATGGCTACACCTTC
TRBV24-1	few	TRBD1	TRBJ2-6	CATSEFQGAKGANVLTF	TGTGCCACCAGTGAATTTCAGGGGGCAAAGGGGGCCAACGTCCTGACTTTC
TRBV10-3	once	TRBD2	TRBJ2-3	CAISSGGTDTQYF	TGTGCCATCAGTTCGGGAGGGACAGATACGCAGTATTTT
TRBV2	NA	TRBD1	TRBJ1-4	CASREPGQGNEKLFF	TGTGCCAGCAGGGAGCCGGGACAGGGGAATGAAAAACTGTTTTTT
TRBV28	NA	TRBD1	TRBJ1-5	CASSSGGLSNQPQHF	TGTGCCAGCAGTTCAGGGGGGCTTAGCAATCAGCCCCAGCATTTT
TRBV5-1	NA	NA	TRBJ1-4	CASSSDWREKLFF	TGCGCCAGCAGCTCGGACTGGAGGGAAAAACTGTTTTTT
TRBV9	once	NA	TRBJ1-2	CASSVGGQPLTGGYTF	TGTGCCAGCAGCGTAGGGGGACAACCCCTAACGGGAGGCTACACCTTC
TRBV10-3	many	TRBD1	TRBJ2-1	CAIRVGTGDNEQFF	TGTGCCATCAGGGTCGGGACAGGGGACAATGAGCAGTTCTTC
TRBV5-5	few	NA	TRBJ1-1	CASSLQILTEAFF	TGTGCCAGCAGCTTGCAGATATTGACTGAAGCTTTCTTT
TRBV5-5	NA	TRBD2	TRBJ2-7	CASSFRGLAGDEQYF	TGTGCCAGCAGCTTTAGGGGACTCGCGGGGGACGAGCAGTACTTC
TRBV9	NA	NA	TRBJ2-2	CASSPRASGDVGELFF	TGTGCCAGCAGCCCGAGAGCGAGCGGAGATGTCGGGGAGCTGTTTTTT
TRBV30	NA	TRBD1	TRBJ2-7	CAWNRQGGREQYF	TGTGCCTGGAACCGACAGGGGGGCAGGGAGCAGTACTTC
TRBV4-3	NA	NA	TRBJ2-1	CASSHPSYNEQFF	TGCGCCAGCAGCCATCCATCCTACAATGAGCAGTTCTTC
TRBV19	NA	NA	TRBJ1-4	CASRVLGEKLFF	TGTGCCAGTAGAGTCCTTGGCGAAAAACTGTTTTTT
TRBV7-9	NA	NA	TRBJ1-5	CASSLAGNGGQPQHF	TGTGCCAGCAGCTTAGCGGGGAACGGGGGGCAGCCCCAGCATTTT
TRBV5-4	NA	NA	TRBJ2-7	CASSSHWGEGGYEQYF	TGTGCCAGCAGCTCCCATTGGGGGGAGGGGGGCTACGAGCAGTACTTC
TRBV7-2	NA	NA	TRBJ1-5	CASAPGGGSNQPQHF	TGTGCCAGCGCACCTGGGGGGGGTAGCAATCAGCCCCAGCATTTT
TRBV18	NA	NA	TRBJ2-7	CASSVADTYEQYF	TGTGCCAGCTCAGTGGCAGATACCTACGAGCAGTACTTC
TRBV10-3	NA	NA	TRBJ2-7	CAISANRYEQYF	TGTGCCATCAGTGCTAACAGGTACGAGCAGTACTTC
TRBV5-1	NA	TRBD1	TRBJ1-3	CASSLDGTGGLGNTIYF	TGCGCCAGCAGCTTGGATGGGACAGGGGGCCTTGGAAACACCATATATTTT
TRBV11-2	NA	NA	TRBJ2-7	CASSPDTFPYEQYF	TGTGCCAGCAGCCCGGACACTTTCCCCTACGAGCAGTACTTC
TRBV9	NA	TRBD2	TRBJ2-7	CASSVAEGSGTGQYF	TGTGCCAGCAGCGTAGCTGAAGGTAGCGGGACCGGGCAGTACTTC
TRBV28	NA	NA	TRBJ1-1	CASSLQALNTEAFF	TGTGCCAGCAGTTTACAGGCGTTGAACACTGAAGCTTTCTTT
TRBV28	NA	NA	TRBJ2-7	CASSLNSYEQYF	TGTGCCAGCAGTCTAAACTCCTACGAGCAGTACTTC
TRBV4-3	NA	TRBD2	TRBJ2-7	CASSQEGGRSSEQYF	TGCGCCAGCAGCCAAGAGGGCGGGAGATCGAGTGAGCAGTACTTC
TRBV30	few	NA	TRBJ1-6	CAWSNQGAHSPLHF	TGTGCCTGGAGTAATCAGGGTGCGCATTCACCCCTCCACTTT
TRBV14	NA	TRBD2	TRBJ2-7	CASSHRRLAGVSYEQYF	TGTGCCAGCAGCCATCGGAGGCTAGCGGGAGTCTCATACGAGCAGTACTTC
TRBV7-3	NA	NA	TRBJ2-5	CASSSNRQGTQYF	TGTGCCAGCAGCTCTAACCGTCAGGGGACCCAGTACTTC
TRBV14	NA	NA	TRBJ2-3	CASSQDSGGFADTQYF	TGTGCCAGCAGCCAAGATAGCGGAGGGTTCGCAGATACGCAGTATTTT
TRBV9	NA	TRBD2	TRBJ2-4	CASSVADSGVKNIQYF	TGTGCCAGCAGCGTAGCAGATAGCGGGGTTAAAAACATTCAGTACTTC
TRBV6-5	NA	NA	TRBJ1-3	CASGVQSGNTIYF	TGTGCCAGCGGAGTACAATCTGGAAACACCATATATTTT
TRBV19	NA	NA	TRBJ1-3	CASSRGSSGNTIYF	TGTGCCAGTAGTCGGGGATCCTCTGGAAACACCATATATTTT
TRBV4-3	once	NA	TRBJ1-6	CASSQDIVRGDSYNSPLHF	TGCGCCAGCAGCCAAGATATTGTGCGAGGCGACTCATATAATTCACCCCTCCACTTT
TRBV11-1	NA	TRBD2	TRBJ2-5	CASSFDSGSLTQYF	TGTGCCAGCAGCTTCGACAGCGGGAGCTTGACCCAGTACTTC
TRBV28	few	NA	TRBJ1-2	CASSLTLIYGYTF	TGTGCCAGCAGTTTGACACTCATCTATGGCTACACCTTC
TRBV6-2/TRBV6-3	NA	NA	TRBJ2-7	CASSYAGSSLFHEQYF	TGTGCCAGCAGTTACGCCGGGAGTAGCCTATTTCACGAGCAGTACTTC
TRBV2	NA	TRBD1	TRBJ2-3	CASSEGGTVKDTQYF	TGTGCCAGCAGTGAAGGAGGGACAGTCAAAGATACGCAGTATTTT
TRBV7-2	many	NA	TRBJ1-1	CASSQLRNPLNTEAFF	TGTGCCAGCAGCCAACTGAGAAATCCGCTGAACACTGAAGCTTTCTTT
TRBV4-1	NA	NA	TRBJ2-7	CASSQDPGLAYEQYF	TGCGCCAGCAGCCAAGATCCGGGACTCGCCTACGAGCAGTACTTC
TRBV7-2	NA	TRBD2	TRBJ2-7	CASSSISGRWGYEQYF	TGTGCCAGCAGTAGCATTAGCGGGAGGTGGGGATACGAGCAGTACTTC
TRBV4-3	NA	TRBD1	TRBJ2-1	CASSQALGYRGVGNEQFF	TGCGCCAGCAGCCAAGCTTTGGGGTACAGGGGAGTGGGGAATGAGCAGTTCTTC
TRBV7-3	few	NA	TRBJ2-1	CASSRSGEPYNEQFF	TGTGCCAGCAGTCGATCAGGGGAACCCTACAATGAGCAGTTCTTC
TRBV6-5	NA	TRBD1	TRBJ2-7	CASSWDRGREQYF	TGTGCCAGCAGCTGGGACAGGGGGCGCGAGCAGTACTTC
TRBV5-4	NA	TRBD1	TRBJ1-2	CASSLAGTGSIGYGYTF	TGTGCCAGCAGCTTGGCCGGGACAGGGAGTATCGGCTATGGCTACACCTTC
TRBV6-2/TRBV6-3	once	TRBD1	TRBJ2-7	CASSWGQSYEQYF	TGTGCCAGCAGTTGGGGACAGTCCTACGAGCAGTACTTC
TRBV11-2	few	NA	TRBJ2-7	CASSLDGVEQYF	TGTGCCAGCAGCTTAGACGGGGTCGAGCAGTACTTC
TRBV19	NA	TRBD2	TRBJ2-7	CASSRGAPYEQYF	TGTGCCAGTTCGCGGGGGGCCCCTTACGAGCAGTACTTC
TRBV9	NA	TRBD1	TRBJ2-7	CASSVTDRGGPEQYF	TGTGCCAGCAGCGTTACCGACAGGGGGGGACCCGAGCAGTACTTC
TRBV9	NA	TRBD1	TRBJ2-7	CASSVGRQGVYEQYF	TGTGCCAGCAGCGTAGGAAGGCAGGGGGTCTACGAGCAGTACTTC
TRBV28	NA	TRBD2	TRBJ2-7	CASSLFSGVAGGPREQYF	TGTGCCAGCAGTTTATTTTCTGGCGTGGCGGGAGGGCCGCGGGAGCAGTACTTC
TRBV5-6	few	TRBD1	TRBJ1-3	CASSPGQGAHGNTIYF	TGTGCCAGCAGCCCCGGACAGGGGGCGCACGGAAACACCATATATTTT
TRBV3-1/TRBV3-2	NA	TRBD1	TRBJ2-7	CASTDRDGGYEQYF	TGTGCCAGCACAGACAGGGACGGTGGCTACGAGCAGTACTTC